A selection of T cell receptor beta chains follows, all from one sample in a study of shared clonotypes between healthy human individuals. Assay used: immunoSEQ multiplex PCR; TCRdb lists only in-frame clones, some missing. This sample has 2 million to 2.5 million clones, with under 95% found just once. The source material was naive CD4+ T cells from PBMCs. These receptors came from a man between 18 and 29 years old in good health. Some clones in this sample may be carry-over from other donors' samples. The CDR3 runs from the conserved cysteine through the conserved F or W. Where a row states a size, it is once, few, many or the class of an expanded clone; other rows omit it.

v_gene,j_gene,abundance,CDR3aa
TRBV4-2,TRBJ1-4,-,CASSQGDRDEKLFF
TRBV5-1,TRBJ2-3,-,CASSETVPLGDTQYF
TRBV4-2,TRBJ2-2,-,CATRATSGEPNTGELFF
TRBV5-1,TRBJ1-2,-,CASSVGTETYYGYTF
TRBV6-5,TRBJ1-2,-,CASGPHSNNYGYTF
TRBV20-1,TRBJ2-4,-,CSASNNIQYF
TRBV15,TRBJ1-1,few,CATSRAPNTEAFF
TRBV5-4,TRBJ2-1,-,CASSLAGRGRANEQFF
TRBV5-1,TRBJ1-4,-,CASSPEGATNEKLFF
TRBV7-2,TRBJ1-2,-,CASSPDWWGTGNIAGYTF
TRBV18,TRBJ1-1,-,CASSALGGRSNTEAFF
TRBV9,TRBJ1-3,-,CASSQVETGLSGNTIYF
TRBV5-4,TRBJ1-2,-,CASSLGTGANYGYTF
TRBV28,TRBJ2-2,-,CATTGQTYVGELFF
TRBV29-1,TRBJ2-7,-,CSVSAGGVYEQYF
TRBV11-2,TRBJ2-7,-,CASSLEWGTTYEQYF
TRBV11-2,TRBJ1-2,-,CASSPSAYNYGYTF
TRBV29-1,TRBJ1-1,-,CSVDGWGQGTEAFF
TRBV28,TRBJ2-1,-,CASSRDVDNEQFF
TRBV2,TRBJ1-5,few,CASRGALSNQPQHF
TRBV7-9,TRBJ2-3,-,CASREIGTSGTDTQYF
TRBV5-1,TRBJ2-1,-,CASSFLAGGPSWNEQFF